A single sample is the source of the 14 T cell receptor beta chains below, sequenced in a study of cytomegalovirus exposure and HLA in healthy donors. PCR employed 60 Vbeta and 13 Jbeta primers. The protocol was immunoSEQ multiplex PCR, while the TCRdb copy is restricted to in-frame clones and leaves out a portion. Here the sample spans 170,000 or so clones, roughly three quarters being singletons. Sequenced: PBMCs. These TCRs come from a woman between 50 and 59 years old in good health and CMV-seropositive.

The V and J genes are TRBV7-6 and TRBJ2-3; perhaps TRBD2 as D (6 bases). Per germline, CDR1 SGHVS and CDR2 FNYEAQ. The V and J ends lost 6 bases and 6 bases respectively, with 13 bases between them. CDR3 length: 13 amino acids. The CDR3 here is CASRTGGDDTQYF. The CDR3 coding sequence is TGTGCCAGCAGGACCGGAGGGGACGATACGCAGTATTTT.

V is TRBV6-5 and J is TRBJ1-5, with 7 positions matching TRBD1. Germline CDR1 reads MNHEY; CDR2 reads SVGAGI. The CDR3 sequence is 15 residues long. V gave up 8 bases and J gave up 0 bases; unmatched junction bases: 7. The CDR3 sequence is CASGMTGNSNQPQHF. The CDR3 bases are TGTGCCAGCGGGATGACAGGGAATAGCAATCAGCCCCAGCATTTT.

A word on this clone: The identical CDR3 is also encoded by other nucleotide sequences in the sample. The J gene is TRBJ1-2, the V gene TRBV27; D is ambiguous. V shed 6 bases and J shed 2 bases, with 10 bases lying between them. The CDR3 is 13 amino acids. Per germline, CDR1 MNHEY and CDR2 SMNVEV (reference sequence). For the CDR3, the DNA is TGTGCCAGCAGCCCCGTTGTGAACTATGGCTACACCTTC. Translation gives CASSPVVNYGYTF.

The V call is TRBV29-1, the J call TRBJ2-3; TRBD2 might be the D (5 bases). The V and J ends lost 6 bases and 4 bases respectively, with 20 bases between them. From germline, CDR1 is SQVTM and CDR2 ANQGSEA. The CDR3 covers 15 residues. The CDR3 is CSVVRSGLAPDTQYF. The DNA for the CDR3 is TGCAGCGTGGTTCGGTCGGGCTTAGCGCCAGATACGCAGTATTTT.

CDR3 sequence: CASSLGTGVYNEQFF. Written as DNA, the CDR3 is TGTGCCAGCAGTTTAGGGACAGGGGTGTACAATGAGCAGTTCTTC. The chain is built from TRBV27 and TRBJ2-1, with 10 positions matching TRBD1. CDR3 length: 15 amino acids. CDR1 and CDR2 (germline): MNHEY, SMNVEV (reference sequence). The junction had 2 bases not matched to a gene; V was cut back by 2 bases and J by 4 bases.

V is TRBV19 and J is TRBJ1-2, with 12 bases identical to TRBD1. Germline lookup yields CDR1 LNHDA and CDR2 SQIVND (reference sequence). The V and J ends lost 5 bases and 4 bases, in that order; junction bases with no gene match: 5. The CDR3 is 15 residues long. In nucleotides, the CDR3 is TGTGCCAGTAGTTTCGGGACAGGGGGCTTCTATGGCTACACCTTC. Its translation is CASSFGTGGFYGYTF.

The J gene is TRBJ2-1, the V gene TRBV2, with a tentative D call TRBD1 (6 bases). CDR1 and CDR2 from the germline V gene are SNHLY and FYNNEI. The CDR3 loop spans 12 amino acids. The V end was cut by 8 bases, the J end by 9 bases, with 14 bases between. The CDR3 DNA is TGTGCCAGCGGGCCAGGGGTAGGTGAGCAGTTCTTC. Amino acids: CASGPGVGEQFF.

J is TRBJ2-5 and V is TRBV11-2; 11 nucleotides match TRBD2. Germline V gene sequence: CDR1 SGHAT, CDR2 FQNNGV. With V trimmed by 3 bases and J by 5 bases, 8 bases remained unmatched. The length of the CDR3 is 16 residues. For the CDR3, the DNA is TGTGCCAGCAGCTTTATTAGCGGGGGGGTTGGTGAGACCCAGTACTTC. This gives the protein CASSFISGGVGETQYF.

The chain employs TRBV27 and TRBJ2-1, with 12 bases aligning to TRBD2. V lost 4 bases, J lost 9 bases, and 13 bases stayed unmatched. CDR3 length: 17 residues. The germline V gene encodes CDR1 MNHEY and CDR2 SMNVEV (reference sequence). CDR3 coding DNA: TGTGCCAGCAGTTCCCCACCACTAGCGGGGGGCCCGCCTGAGCAGTTCTTC. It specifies CASSSPPLAGGPPEQFF.

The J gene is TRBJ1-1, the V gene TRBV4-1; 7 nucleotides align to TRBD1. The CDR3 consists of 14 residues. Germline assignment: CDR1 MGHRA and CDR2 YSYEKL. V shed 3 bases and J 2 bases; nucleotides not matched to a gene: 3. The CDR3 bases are TGCGCCAGCAGCCACGGACAGGATAACACTGAAGCTTTCTTT. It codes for CASSHGQDNTEAFF.

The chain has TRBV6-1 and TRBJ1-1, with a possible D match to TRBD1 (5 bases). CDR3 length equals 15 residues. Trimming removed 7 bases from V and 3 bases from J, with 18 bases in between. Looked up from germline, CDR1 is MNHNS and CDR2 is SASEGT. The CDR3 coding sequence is TGTGCCAGCACCTCCAGTGGAGGGGTTGACACTGAAGCTTTCTTT. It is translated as CASTSSGGVDTEAFF.

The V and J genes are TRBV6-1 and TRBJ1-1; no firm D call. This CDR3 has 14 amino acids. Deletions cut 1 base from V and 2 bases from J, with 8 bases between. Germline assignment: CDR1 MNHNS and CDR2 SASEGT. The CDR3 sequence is CASSEGGHNTEAFF. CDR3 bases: TGTGCCAGCAGTGAAGGAGGGCACAACACTGAAGCTTTCTTT.

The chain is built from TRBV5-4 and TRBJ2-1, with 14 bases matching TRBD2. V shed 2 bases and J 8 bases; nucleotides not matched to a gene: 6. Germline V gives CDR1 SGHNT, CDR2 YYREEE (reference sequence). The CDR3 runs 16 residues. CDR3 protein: CASSFGLAGGEDEQFF. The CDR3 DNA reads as TGTGCCAGCAGCTTTGGACTAGCGGGGGGCGAAGATGAGCAGTTCTTC.

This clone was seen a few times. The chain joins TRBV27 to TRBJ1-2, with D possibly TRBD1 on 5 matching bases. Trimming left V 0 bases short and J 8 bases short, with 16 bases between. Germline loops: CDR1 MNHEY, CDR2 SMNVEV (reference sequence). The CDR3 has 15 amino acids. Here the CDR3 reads CASSLSPGREGGYTF. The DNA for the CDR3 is TGTGCCAGCAGTTTATCCCCAGGCAGGGAGGGGGGCTACACCTTC.